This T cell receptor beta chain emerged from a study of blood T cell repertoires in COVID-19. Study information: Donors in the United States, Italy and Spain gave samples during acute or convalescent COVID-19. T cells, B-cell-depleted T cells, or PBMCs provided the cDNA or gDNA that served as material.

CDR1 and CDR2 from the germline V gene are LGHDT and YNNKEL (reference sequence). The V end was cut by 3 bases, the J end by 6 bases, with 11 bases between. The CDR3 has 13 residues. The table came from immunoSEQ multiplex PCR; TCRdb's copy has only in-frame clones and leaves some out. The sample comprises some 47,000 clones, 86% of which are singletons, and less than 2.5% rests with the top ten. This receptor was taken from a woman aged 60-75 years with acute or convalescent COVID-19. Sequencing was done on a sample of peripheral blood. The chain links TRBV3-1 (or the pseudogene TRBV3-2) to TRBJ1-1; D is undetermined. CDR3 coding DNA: TGTGCCAGCAGCCAGAACCCGCAGGCTGAAGCTTTCTTT. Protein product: CASSQNPQAEAFF.